Listed below are T cell receptor beta chains from one sample, sequenced in a study of blood T cell repertoires in COVID-19. Clones were sequenced by immunoSEQ multiplex PCR, and TCRdb holds only the in-frame ones, with some missing. The sample consists of about 200,000 clones, approximately 90% of them appearing once. Sequencing was performed on peripheral blood. The origin of the receptors is a woman between 50 and 59 years old with COVID-19, enrolled during active disease. The CDR3 runs from the conserved cysteine through the conserved F or W. D genes are given only for firm matches. For some rows the clone size is stated as once, few or many, or as a class when expanded; others skip it.

J gene: TRBJ2-6; V gene: TRBV29-1; D gene: TRBD1; clone size: -; CDR3 protein: CSVTGDRSFSGANVLTF; CDR3 DNA: TGCAGCGTAACTGGGGACAGGTCTTTCTCTGGGGCCAACGTCCTGACTTTC
J gene: TRBJ2-5; V gene: TRBV6-1; D gene: -; clone size: -; CDR3 protein: CASSETQLRGETQYF; CDR3 DNA: TGTGCCAGCAGTGAAACACAACTAAGGGGGGAGACCCAGTACTTC
J gene: TRBJ2-1; V gene: TRBV21-1; D gene: -; clone size: -; CDR3 protein: CASSNGLAGGYNEQFF; CDR3 DNA: TGTGCCAGCAGCAATGGGCTAGCGGGGGGGTACAATGAGCAGTTCTTC
J gene: TRBJ1-2; V gene: TRBV15; D gene: TRBD1; clone size: -; CDR3 protein: CATSRATGAGGYTF; CDR3 DNA: TGTGCCACCAGCAGAGCAACAGGGGCTGGGGGCTACACCTTC
J gene: TRBJ1-1; V gene: TRBV4-1; D gene: -; clone size: -; CDR3 protein: CASSREDSDTEAFF; CDR3 DNA: TGCGCCAGCAGCCGAGAGGACAGTGACACTGAAGCTTTCTTT
J gene: TRBJ1-4; V gene: TRBV10-2; D gene: -; clone size: -; CDR3 protein: CASSESAGSPPREKLFF; CDR3 DNA: TGCGCCAGCAGTGAGTCGGCGGGAAGTCCCCCCAGGGAAAAACTGTTTTTT
J gene: TRBJ1-6; V gene: TRBV7-9; D gene: -; clone size: -; CDR3 protein: CASSLVRADSPLHF; CDR3 DNA: TGTGCCAGCAGCTTAGTCAGGGCTGATTCACCCCTCCACTTT
J gene: TRBJ2-3; V gene: TRBV19; D gene: TRBD2; clone size: -; CDR3 protein: CASSSRGGLDTQYF; CDR3 DNA: TGTGCCAGTAGTTCCCGGGGGGGCTTAGATACGCAGTATTTT
J gene: TRBJ1-1; V gene: TRBV7-2; D gene: -; clone size: -; CDR3 protein: CASSLGQAQRAFF; CDR3 DNA: TGTGCCAGCAGCTTAGGGCAGGCACAAAGGGCTTTCTTT
J gene: TRBJ2-7; V gene: TRBV10-2; D gene: TRBD1; clone size: -; CDR3 protein: CASSEPTGVGSYEQYF; CDR3 DNA: TGCGCCAGCAGTGAGCCCACAGGGGTAGGTTCCTACGAGCAGTACTTC
J gene: TRBJ2-1; V gene: TRBV7-9; D gene: -; clone size: -; CDR3 protein: CASTFGGDNEQFF; CDR3 DNA: TGTGCCAGCACCTTTGGGGGCGACAATGAGCAGTTCTTC
J gene: TRBJ1-5; V gene: TRBV5-6; D gene: -; clone size: -; CDR3 protein: CASSLGGGSNQPQHF; CDR3 DNA: TGTGCCAGCAGCTTGGGGGGAGGTAGCAATCAGCCCCAGCATTTT
J gene: TRBJ2-2; V gene: TRBV18; D gene: TRBD1; clone size: -; CDR3 protein: CASSPSRGLGNTGELFF; CDR3 DNA: TGTGCCAGCTCACCCTCAAGGGGGCTCGGAAACACCGGGGAGCTGTTTTTT
J gene: TRBJ2-2; V gene: TRBV5-1; D gene: TRBD2; clone size: -; CDR3 protein: CASSIAGGPNTGELFF; CDR3 DNA: TGCGCCAGCAGCATAGCGGGGGGCCCGAACACCGGGGAGCTGTTTTTT
J gene: TRBJ2-3; V gene: TRBV7-9; D gene: -; clone size: -; CDR3 protein: CASSLVRAHEKPDTQYF; CDR3 DNA: TGTGCCAGCAGCTTAGTTCGAGCGCACGAAAAACCAGATACGCAGTATTTT
J gene: TRBJ1-2; V gene: TRBV19; D gene: -; clone size: -; CDR3 protein: CASTTGGAYGYTF; CDR3 DNA: TGTGCCAGTACCACCGGGGGGGCCTATGGCTACACCTTC
J gene: TRBJ2-3; V gene: TRBV7-9; D gene: -; clone size: -; CDR3 protein: CASSRRGAGDTQYF; CDR3 DNA: TGTGCCAGCAGCCGCCGGGGGGCCGGAGATACGCAGTATTTT
J gene: TRBJ2-3; V gene: TRBV7-8; D gene: -; clone size: -; CDR3 protein: CASSLDYTDTQYF; CDR3 DNA: TGTGCCAGCAGCTTGGACTACACAGATACGCAGTATTTT
J gene: TRBJ2-3; V gene: TRBV2; D gene: TRBD2; clone size: -; CDR3 protein: CASSGGGNQDTQYF; CDR3 DNA: TGTGCCAGCAGCGGGGGGGGGAATCAAGATACGCAGTATTTT
J gene: TRBJ2-2; V gene: TRBV10-3; D gene: TRBD2; clone size: -; CDR3 protein: CATGTSDRNTGELFF; CDR3 DNA: TGTGCCACTGGGACTAGCGATCGAAACACCGGGGAGCTGTTTTTT
J gene: TRBJ2-1; V gene: TRBV6-2/TRBV6-3; D gene: TRBD1; clone size: -; CDR3 protein: CASSLQGARNNEQFF; CDR3 DNA: TGTGCCAGCAGCCTACAGGGGGCTCGGAACAATGAGCAGTTCTTC
J gene: TRBJ2-7; V gene: TRBV24-1; D gene: TRBD1; clone size: -; CDR3 protein: CATEDATGGNEQYF; CDR3 DNA: TGTGCCACCGAAGATGCGACAGGGGGAAACGAGCAGTACTTC
J gene: TRBJ1-2; V gene: TRBV5-5; D gene: TRBD1; clone size: -; CDR3 protein: CASSLSLGQGYGYTF; CDR3 DNA: TGTGCCAGCAGCTTGTCTCTCGGACAGGGCTATGGCTACACCTTC
J gene: TRBJ2-3; V gene: TRBV5-1; D gene: TRBD2; clone size: -; CDR3 protein: CASSLSWGGSTDTQYF; CDR3 DNA: TGCGCCAGCAGCTTGAGTTGGGGGGGTAGCACAGATACGCAGTATTTT
J gene: TRBJ1-6; V gene: TRBV2; D gene: TRBD1; clone size: -; CDR3 protein: CASSDSLLTGDWNSPLHF; CDR3 DNA: TGTGCCAGCAGTGATTCGTTACTAACAGGGGATTGGAATTCACCCCTCCACTTT
J gene: TRBJ1-4; V gene: TRBV9; D gene: -; clone size: once; CDR3 protein: CASSVGAGEKLFF; CDR3 DNA: TGTGCCAGCAGCGTAGGAGCGGGGGAAAAACTGTTTTTT
J gene: TRBJ2-5; V gene: TRBV2; D gene: -; clone size: -; CDR3 protein: CASSEQGKETQYF; CDR3 DNA: TGTGCCAGCAGTGAACAGGGGAAAGAGACCCAGTACTTC
J gene: TRBJ1-2; V gene: TRBV9; D gene: -; clone size: -; CDR3 protein: CASSDRASNYGYTF; CDR3 DNA: TGTGCCAGCAGCGACAGGGCCTCTAACTATGGCTACACCTTC
J gene: TRBJ2-5; V gene: TRBV11-1; D gene: TRBD1; clone size: -; CDR3 protein: CASSLTGEETQYF; CDR3 DNA: TGTGCCAGCAGCTTAACAGGGGAAGAGACCCAGTACTTC
J gene: TRBJ2-6; V gene: TRBV24-1; D gene: TRBD1; clone size: once; CDR3 protein: CATGTGAPGANVLTF; CDR3 DNA: TGTGCCACCGGGACAGGGGCGCCTGGGGCCAACGTCCTGACTTTC
J gene: TRBJ2-1; V gene: TRBV11-2; D gene: TRBD2; clone size: -; CDR3 protein: CASSSLSSTRDSGGGEQFF; CDR3 DNA: TGTGCCAGCAGCTCCTTATCCTCAACCCGGGATAGCGGGGGAGGTGAGCAGTTCTTC
J gene: TRBJ1-1; V gene: TRBV6-6; D gene: -; clone size: once; CDR3 protein: CASSFRGTEAFF; CDR3 DNA: TGTGCCAGCAGTTTCCGGGGGACTGAAGCTTTCTTT
J gene: TRBJ2-6; V gene: TRBV25-1; D gene: -; clone size: -; CDR3 protein: CASSESGFSGANVLTF; CDR3 DNA: TGTGCCAGCAGTGAATCAGGCTTCTCTGGGGCCAACGTCCTGACTTTC
J gene: TRBJ2-3; V gene: TRBV29-1; D gene: -; clone size: -; CDR3 protein: CSVRLSDTQYF; CDR3 DNA: TGCAGCGTTCGACTGTCAGATACGCAGTATTTT
J gene: TRBJ2-7; V gene: TRBV12-5; D gene: -; clone size: -; CDR3 protein: CASGLEVWGAGAVYEQYF; CDR3 DNA: TGTGCTAGTGGTTTGGAGGTCTGGGGAGCGGGTGCTGTCTACGAGCAGTACTTC
J gene: TRBJ1-1; V gene: TRBV5-5; D gene: -; clone size: -; CDR3 protein: CASSLEGLNTEAFF; CDR3 DNA: TGTGCCAGCAGCTTGGAGGGGTTGAACACTGAAGCTTTCTTT
J gene: TRBJ1-2; V gene: TRBV10-2; D gene: -; clone size: -; CDR3 protein: CASSHPPSGEEGYTF; CDR3 DNA: TGCGCCAGCAGCCACCCACCTTCAGGGGAAGAAGGCTACACCTTC
J gene: TRBJ2-1; V gene: TRBV19; D gene: -; clone size: -; CDR3 protein: CASSLSGGNEQFF; CDR3 DNA: TGTGCCAGTAGTCTGTCTGGGGGGAATGAGCAGTTCTTC
J gene: TRBJ1-1; V gene: TRBV2; D gene: TRBD1; clone size: -; CDR3 protein: CARIRTGSTEAFF; CDR3 DNA: TGTGCCAGGATAAGGACAGGGAGTACTGAAGCTTTCTTT
J gene: TRBJ2-2; V gene: TRBV7-8; D gene: -; clone size: once; CDR3 protein: CASSLVGSTGELFF; CDR3 DNA: TGTGCCAGCAGCTTAGTGGGGAGCACCGGGGAGCTGTTTTTT
J gene: TRBJ2-3; V gene: TRBV5-1; D gene: -; clone size: -; CDR3 protein: CASSLRSGATDTQYF; CDR3 DNA: TGCGCCAGCAGCTTGAGGTCGGGAGCGACAGATACGCAGTATTTT
J gene: TRBJ2-2; V gene: TRBV5-6; D gene: TRBD1; clone size: -; CDR3 protein: CASSQDRQGAIKELFF; CDR3 DNA: TGTGCCAGCAGCCAAGACAGACAGGGGGCAATCAAGGAGCTGTTTTTT
J gene: TRBJ1-5; V gene: TRBV30; D gene: TRBD1; clone size: -; CDR3 protein: CAWSRTGMRQPQHF; CDR3 DNA: TGTGCCTGGAGCCGGACAGGGATGAGGCAGCCCCAGCATTTT
J gene: TRBJ2-3; V gene: TRBV9; D gene: -; clone size: -; CDR3 protein: CASSVEWGGLDTQYF; CDR3 DNA: TGTGCCAGCAGCGTAGAGTGGGGGGGCCTAGATACGCAGTATTTT